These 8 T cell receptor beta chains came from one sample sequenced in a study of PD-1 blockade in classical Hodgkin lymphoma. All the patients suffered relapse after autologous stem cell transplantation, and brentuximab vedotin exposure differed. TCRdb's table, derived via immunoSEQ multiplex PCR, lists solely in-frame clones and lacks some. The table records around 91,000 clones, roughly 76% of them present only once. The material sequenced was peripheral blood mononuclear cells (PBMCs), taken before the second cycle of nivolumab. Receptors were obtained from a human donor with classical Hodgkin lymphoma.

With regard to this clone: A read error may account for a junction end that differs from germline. CDR3: CASSLDPLAGKNF. CDR3 bases: TGTGCCAGCAGCCTAGACCCTTTAGCCGGGAAAAATTTC. The chain uses TRBV14 and TRBJ2-7, with D perhaps matching TRBD2 (5 bases). This CDR3 is built from 13 residues. Germline values: CDR1 SGHDN, CDR2 FVKESK. The whole variable domain, remainder taken from reference TRBV14 and TRBJ2-7, is EAGVTQFPSHSVIEKGQTVTLRCDPISGHDNLYWYRRVMGKEIKFLLHFVKESKQDESGMPNNRFLAERTGGTYSTLKVQPAELEDSGVYFCASSLDPLAGKNFGPGTRLTVT.

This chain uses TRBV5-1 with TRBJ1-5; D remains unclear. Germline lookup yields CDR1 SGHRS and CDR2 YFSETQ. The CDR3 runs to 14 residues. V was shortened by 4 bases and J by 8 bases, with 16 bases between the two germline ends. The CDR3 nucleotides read TGCGCCAGCAGCCCCGGCCTAGATACCGAGCCCCAGCATTTT. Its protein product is CASSPGLDTEPQHF.

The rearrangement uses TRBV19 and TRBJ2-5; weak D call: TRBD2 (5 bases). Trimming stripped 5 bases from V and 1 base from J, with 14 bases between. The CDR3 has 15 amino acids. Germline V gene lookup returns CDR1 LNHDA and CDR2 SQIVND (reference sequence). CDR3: CASSAGLAIQETQYF. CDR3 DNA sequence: TGTGCCAGTAGTGCCGGTCTAGCCATCCAAGAGACCCAGTACTTC.

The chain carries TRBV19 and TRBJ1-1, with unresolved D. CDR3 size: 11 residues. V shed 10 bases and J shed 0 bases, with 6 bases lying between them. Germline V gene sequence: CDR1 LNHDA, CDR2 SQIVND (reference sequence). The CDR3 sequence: CATTVNTEAFF. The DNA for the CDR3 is TGTGCCACGACCGTGAACACTGAAGCTTTCTTT.

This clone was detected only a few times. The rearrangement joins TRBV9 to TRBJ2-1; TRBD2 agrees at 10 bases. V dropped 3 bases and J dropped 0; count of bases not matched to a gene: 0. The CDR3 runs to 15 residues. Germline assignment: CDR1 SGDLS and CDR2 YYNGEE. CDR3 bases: TGTGCCAGCAGCGCTAGCGGGAGCTCCTACAATGAGCAGTTCTTC. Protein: CASSASGSSYNEQFF. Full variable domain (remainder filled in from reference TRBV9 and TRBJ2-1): DSGVTQTPKHLITATGQRVTLRCSPRSGDLSVYWYQQSLDQGLQFLIQYYNGEERAKGNILERFSAQQFPDLHSELNLSSLELGDSALYFCASSASGSSYNEQFFGPGTRLTVL.

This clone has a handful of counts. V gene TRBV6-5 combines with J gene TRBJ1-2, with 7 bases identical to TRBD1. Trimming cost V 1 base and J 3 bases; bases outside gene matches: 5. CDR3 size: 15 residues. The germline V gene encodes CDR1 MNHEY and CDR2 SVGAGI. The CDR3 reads CASSYWGDRDYGYTF. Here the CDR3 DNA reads TGTGCCAGCAGTTACTGGGGAGACAGGGACTATGGCTACACCTTC.

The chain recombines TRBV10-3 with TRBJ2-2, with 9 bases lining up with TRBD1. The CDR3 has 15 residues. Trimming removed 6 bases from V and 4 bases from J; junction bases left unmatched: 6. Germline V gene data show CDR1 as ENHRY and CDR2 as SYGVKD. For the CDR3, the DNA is TGTGCCATCAGCAGGGACAGGGCTCGCACCGGGGAGCTGTTTTTT. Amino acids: CAISRDRARTGELFF.

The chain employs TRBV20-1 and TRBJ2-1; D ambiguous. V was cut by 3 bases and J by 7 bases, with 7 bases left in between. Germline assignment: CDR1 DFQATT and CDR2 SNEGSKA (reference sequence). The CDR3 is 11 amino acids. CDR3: CSASAWNEQFF. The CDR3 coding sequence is TGCAGTGCTAGTGCTTGGAATGAGCAGTTCTTC.